This TCR beta chain stems from a study of T-cell memory formation after mild COVID-19. This CDR3 is 17 amino acids long. The V gene's germline CDR1 is DFQATT and CDR2 SNEGSKA (reference sequence). Trimming shortened V by 6 bases and J by 0 bases, and 24 bases separated the two germline ends. Using its own MiXCR run on the 5' RACE reads, TCRdb lists one record per CDR3 protein. The sample consists of about 16,000 distinct CDR3 sequences, about a quarter of them appearing once. Sequenced sample: PBMCs or a T cell subset sorted from them (not recorded which). The clonotype was recovered from a man younger than 30 who had mild COVID-19 (a few samples of this study predate the infection). Cell type and time point are not known. The chain has TRBV20-1 and TRBJ2-7, with D perhaps matching TRBD1 (7 bases). Here the CDR3 reads CSARPTGLGGLSYEQYF. DNA for the CDR3: TGCAGTGCCCGACCGACAGGGCTCGGGGGCCTCTCCTACGAGCAGTACTTC.